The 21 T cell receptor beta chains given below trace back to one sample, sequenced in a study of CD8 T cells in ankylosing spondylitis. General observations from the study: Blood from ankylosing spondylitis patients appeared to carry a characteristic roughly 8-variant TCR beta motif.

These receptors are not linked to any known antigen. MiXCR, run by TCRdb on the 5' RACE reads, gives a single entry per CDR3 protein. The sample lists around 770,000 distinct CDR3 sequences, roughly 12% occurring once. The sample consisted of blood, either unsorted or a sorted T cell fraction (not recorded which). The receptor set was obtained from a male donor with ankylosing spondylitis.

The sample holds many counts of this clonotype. The CDR3 DNA is TGCAGCGTTGAAGAGGCCATTACAGATACGCAGTATTTT. Protein product: CSVEEAITDTQYF. This chain links TRBV29-1 with TRBJ2-3; D gene ambiguous. Between the trimmed V and J ends, which lost 0 bases and 3 bases, there was a span of 7 bases. Per germline, CDR1 SQVTM and CDR2 ANQGSEA. This CDR3 has 13 amino acids.

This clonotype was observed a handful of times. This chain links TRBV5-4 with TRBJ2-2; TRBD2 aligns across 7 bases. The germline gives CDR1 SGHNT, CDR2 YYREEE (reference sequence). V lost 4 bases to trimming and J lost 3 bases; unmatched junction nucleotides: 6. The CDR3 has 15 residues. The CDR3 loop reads CASSLNGGYTGELFF. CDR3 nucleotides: TGTGCCAGCAGCCTAAACGGGGGGTACACCGGGGAGCTGTTTTTT.

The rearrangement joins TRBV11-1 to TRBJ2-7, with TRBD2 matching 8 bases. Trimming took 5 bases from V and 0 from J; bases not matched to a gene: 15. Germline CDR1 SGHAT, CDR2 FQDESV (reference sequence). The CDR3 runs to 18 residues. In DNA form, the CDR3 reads TGTGCCAGCAGCAACCTTAGACTTAGCGGGGCCAGCTCCTACGAGCAGTACTTC. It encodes CASSNLRLSGASSYEQYF.

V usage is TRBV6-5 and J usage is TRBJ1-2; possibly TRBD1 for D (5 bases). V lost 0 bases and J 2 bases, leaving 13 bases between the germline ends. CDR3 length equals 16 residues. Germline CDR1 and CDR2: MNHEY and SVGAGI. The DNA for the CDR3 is TGTGCCAGCAGTTACTCGGGCGGGGCCTCAAACTATGGCTACACCTTC. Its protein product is CASSYSGGASNYGYTF.

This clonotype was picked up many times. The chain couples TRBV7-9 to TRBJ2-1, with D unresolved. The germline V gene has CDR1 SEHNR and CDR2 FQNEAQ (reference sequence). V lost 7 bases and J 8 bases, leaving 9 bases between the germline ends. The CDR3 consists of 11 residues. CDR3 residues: CASTAVDEQFF. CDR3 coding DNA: TGTGCCAGCACCGCGGTGGATGAGCAGTTCTTC.

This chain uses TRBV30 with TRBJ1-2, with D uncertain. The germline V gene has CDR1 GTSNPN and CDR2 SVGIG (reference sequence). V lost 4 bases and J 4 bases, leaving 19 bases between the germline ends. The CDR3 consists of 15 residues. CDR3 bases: TGTGCCTGGACGCGTTACGGGTCGGTGTTCTATGGCTACACCTTC. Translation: CAWTRYGSVFYGYTF.

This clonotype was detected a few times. The CDR3 sequence: CAISEYDSDGEQFF. CDR3 DNA sequence: TGTGCCATCAGTGAGTATGATAGCGACGGTGAGCAGTTCTTC. The chain carries TRBV10-3 and TRBJ2-1; perhaps TRBD2 as D (5 bases). The V end lost 1 base, the J end lost 9 bases, and 13 bases lay between the germline ends. The CDR3 is 14 residues long. Germline assignment: CDR1 ENHRY and CDR2 SYGVKD.

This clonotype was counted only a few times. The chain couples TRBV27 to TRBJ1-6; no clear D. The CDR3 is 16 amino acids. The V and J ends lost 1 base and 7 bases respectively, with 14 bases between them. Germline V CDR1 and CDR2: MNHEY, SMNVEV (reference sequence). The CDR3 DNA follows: TGTGCCAGCAGTTTATTCGGAGGTGAAGGGAATTCACCCCTCCACTTT. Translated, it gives CASSLFGGEGNSPLHF.

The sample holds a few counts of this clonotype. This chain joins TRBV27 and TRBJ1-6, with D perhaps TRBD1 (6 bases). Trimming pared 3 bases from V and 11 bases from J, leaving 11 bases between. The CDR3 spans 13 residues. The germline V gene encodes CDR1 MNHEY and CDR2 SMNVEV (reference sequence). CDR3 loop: CASSFGAGAPLHF. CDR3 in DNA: TGTGCCAGCAGTTTCGGTGCAGGGGCACCCCTCCACTTT.

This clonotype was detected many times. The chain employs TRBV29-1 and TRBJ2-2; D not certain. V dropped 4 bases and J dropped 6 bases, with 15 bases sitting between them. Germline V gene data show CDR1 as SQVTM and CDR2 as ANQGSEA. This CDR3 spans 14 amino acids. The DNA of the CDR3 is TGCAGCGTTGGATTAGGGATTCAGGCCGGGGAGCTGTTTTTT. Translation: CSVGLGIQAGELFF.

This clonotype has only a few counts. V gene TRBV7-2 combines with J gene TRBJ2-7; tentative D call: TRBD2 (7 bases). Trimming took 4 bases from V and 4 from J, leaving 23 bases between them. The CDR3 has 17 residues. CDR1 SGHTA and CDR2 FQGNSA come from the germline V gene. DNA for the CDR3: TGTGCCAGCAGCTCAAGGGGTATAACGGGGGGACAATACGAGCAGTACTTC. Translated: CASSSRGITGGQYEQYF.

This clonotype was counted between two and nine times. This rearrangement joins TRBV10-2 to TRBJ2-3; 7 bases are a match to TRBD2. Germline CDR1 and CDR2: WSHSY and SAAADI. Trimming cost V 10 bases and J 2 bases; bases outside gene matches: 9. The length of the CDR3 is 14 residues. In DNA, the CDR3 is TGCGCCACCTCCCCTAGCGGAATCACAGATACGCAGTATTTT. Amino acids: CATSPSGITDTQYF.

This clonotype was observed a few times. CDR3 region: CASSLAIRTSSYNEQFF. CDR3 DNA sequence: TGCGCCAGCAGCTTGGCCATTAGGACCTCCTCCTACAATGAGCAGTTCTTC. The chain employs TRBV5-1 and TRBJ2-1, with D hard to call. This CDR3 region has 17 residues. Trimming removed 0 bases at V and 0 bases at J, with 13 bases between. Germline-derived CDR1 and CDR2 are SGHRS and YFSETQ.

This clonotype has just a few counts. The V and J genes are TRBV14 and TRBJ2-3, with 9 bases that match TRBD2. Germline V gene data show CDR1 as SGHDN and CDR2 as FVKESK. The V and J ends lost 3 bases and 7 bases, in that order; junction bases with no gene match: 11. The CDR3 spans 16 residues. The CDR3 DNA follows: TGTGCCAGCAGCCAGGCTTTAGCGGGAGTTATGAATACGCAGTATTTT. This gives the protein CASSQALAGVMNTQYF.

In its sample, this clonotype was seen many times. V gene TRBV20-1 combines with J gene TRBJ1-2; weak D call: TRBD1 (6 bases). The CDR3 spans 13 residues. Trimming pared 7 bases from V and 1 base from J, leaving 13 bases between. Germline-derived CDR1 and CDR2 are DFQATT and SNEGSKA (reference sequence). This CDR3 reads CSGGQAVNYGYTF. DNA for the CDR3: TGCAGTGGGGGGCAGGCAGTTAACTATGGCTACACCTTC.

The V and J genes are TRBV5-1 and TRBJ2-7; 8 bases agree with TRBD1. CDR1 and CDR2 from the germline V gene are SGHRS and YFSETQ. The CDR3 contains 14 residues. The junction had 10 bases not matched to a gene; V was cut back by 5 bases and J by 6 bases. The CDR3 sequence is CASSSVQGAGEQYF. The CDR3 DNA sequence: TGCGCCAGCAGTTCCGTGCAGGGGGCGGGCGAGCAGTACTTC.

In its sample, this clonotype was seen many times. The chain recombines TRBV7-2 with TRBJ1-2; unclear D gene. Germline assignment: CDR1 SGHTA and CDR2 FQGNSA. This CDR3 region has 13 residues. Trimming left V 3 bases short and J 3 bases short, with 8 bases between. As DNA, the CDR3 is TGTGCCAGCAGCTTCGGGGTGGACTATGGCTACACCTTC. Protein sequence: CASSFGVDYGYTF.

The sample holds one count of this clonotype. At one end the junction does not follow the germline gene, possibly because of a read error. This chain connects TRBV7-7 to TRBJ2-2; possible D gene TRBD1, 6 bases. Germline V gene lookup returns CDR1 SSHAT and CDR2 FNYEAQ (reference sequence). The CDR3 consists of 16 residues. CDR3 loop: CASSQSGTLNTGELFF. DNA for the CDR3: TGTGCTAGCAGCCAGTCCGGGACATTGAACACCGGGGAGCTGTTTTTT.

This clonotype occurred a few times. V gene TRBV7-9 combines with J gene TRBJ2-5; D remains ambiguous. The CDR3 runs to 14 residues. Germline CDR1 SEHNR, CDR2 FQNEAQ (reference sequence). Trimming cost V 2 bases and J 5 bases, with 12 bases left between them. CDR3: CASSLWSVGETQYF. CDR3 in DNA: TGTGCCAGCAGCTTATGGTCAGTGGGCGAGACCCAGTACTTC.

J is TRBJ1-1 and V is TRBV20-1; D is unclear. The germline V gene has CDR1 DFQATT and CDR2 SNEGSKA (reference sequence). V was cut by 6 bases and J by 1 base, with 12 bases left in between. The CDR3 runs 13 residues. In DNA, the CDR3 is TGCAGTGCCGGGAGGCAGCAGAACACTGAAGCTTTCTTT. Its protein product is CSAGRQQNTEAFF.

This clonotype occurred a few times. The CDR3: CSARVRAGETQYF. CDR3 bases: TGCAGTGCTAGGGTCAGGGCTGGAGAGACCCAGTACTTC. V is TRBV20-1 and J is TRBJ2-5, with D maybe TRBD1 (5 bases). The CDR3 loop spans 13 amino acids. Germline assignment: CDR1 DFQATT and CDR2 SNEGSKA (reference sequence). V was pared by 3 bases and J by 4 bases, with 12 bases between.